This T cell receptor (beta chain) was identified in a study of T-cell memory formation after mild COVID-19. Background on the study: Largely, the TCR clusters proved donor specific. Overall study results and limits: CD8+ contracting clones occupied EMRA, while CD4+ ones occupied mainly CM and EM.

J was trimmed by 1 base and V by 6 bases; bases with no gene match: 8. This CDR3 is 15 amino acids long. This clonotype has just a few counts. Its antigen is currently unknown. TCRdb fed the 5' RACE reads into MiXCR, producing one record per CDR3 protein. The sample records about 600,000 distinct CDR3 sequences, about 20% being singletons. The clonotype originates from an adult woman who had mild COVID-19 (a few samples of this study predate the infection). Cell type and time point are not known. The sequencing sample was made of PBMCs or a T cell subset sorted from them (not recorded which). This chain uses TRBV12-3 or TRBV12-4 with TRBJ2-7; TRBD2 agrees at 8 bases. CDR3 region: CASSLRLAPSYEQYF. CDR3 in DNA: TGTGCCAGCAGCTTACGACTAGCGCCTTCCTACGAGCAGTACTTC.